One sample yielded the 25 T cell receptor beta chains listed below, sequenced in a study of blood T cell repertoires in COVID-19. Assay: immunoSEQ multiplex PCR; the TCRdb copy retains only in-frame clones and omits some. The sample gives 250,000 to 350,000 clones, about 91% of which show up once; approximately 12% is in the top ten. Source material: peripheral blood. These receptors came from a woman aged 60-70 years with acute or convalescent COVID-19.

Remarks on this clone: The same CDR3 arises from other DNA sequences in this sample as well. This chain uses TRBV6-5 with TRBJ2-3; 9 bases line up with TRBD2. Germline lookup yields CDR1 MNHEY and CDR2 SVGAGI. After removal of 6 bases from V and 3 bases from J, the junction contained 4 bases not matched to a gene. The CDR3 consists of 14 residues. This CDR3 reads CASSSSGGTDTQYF. CDR3 bases: TGTGCCAGCAGCTCCAGCGGGGGGACAGATACGCAGTATTTT.

The chain carries TRBV4-3 and TRBJ1-5; TRBD1 aligns across 7 bases. The CDR3 consists of 14 residues. Germline V gene data show CDR1 as LGHNA and CDR2 as YSLEER. The V gene end was trimmed by 4 bases and the J gene end by 4 bases; junction bases not matched to a gene: 4. This chain's CDR3 is CASSRSQGNQPQHF. The CDR3 DNA follows: TGCGCCAGCAGCCGGTCACAGGGGAATCAGCCCCAGCATTTT.

V is TRBV7-9 and J is TRBJ1-5; the D is unclear. Trimming left V 1 base short and J 3 bases short, with 10 bases between. CDR1 SEHNR and CDR2 FQNEAQ come from the germline V gene (reference sequence). This CDR3 comprises 15 residues. The CDR3 DNA reads TGTGCCAGCAGCTTAGGGCCGGGGATCAATCAGCCCCAGCATTTT. Translated: CASSLGPGINQPQHF.

As for this clone: The same CDR3 also results from other DNA sequences found in this sample. The chain uses TRBV4-1 and TRBJ1-5; 8 nucleotides align to TRBD1. V was clipped by 0 bases and J by 5 bases; unmatched bases: 3. Germline assignment: CDR1 MGHRA and CDR2 YSYEKL. The CDR3 sequence is 15 residues long. The CDR3 reads CASSQEVTGDQPQHF. CDR3 nucleotides: TGCGCCAGCAGCCAAGAGGTGACAGGGGATCAGCCCCAGCATTTT.

V gene TRBV5-1 combines with J gene TRBJ2-7; D is possibly TRBD1 (5 bases). This CDR3 is built from 15 residues. Deletions cut 2 bases from V and 5 bases from J, with 17 bases between. Germline V gives CDR1 SGHRS, CDR2 YFSETQ. CDR3 bases: TGCGCCAGCAGCTTTTTCGGCGACAGATCCCACGAGCAGTACTTC. Protein product: CASSFFGDRSHEQYF.

The table lists this clone with a count of one. This sequence joins TRBV11-2 and TRBJ2-1, with 7 bases fitting TRBD2. This CDR3 has 15 amino acids. V was clipped by 7 bases and J by 0 bases; unmatched bases: 6. Per germline, CDR1 SGHAT and CDR2 FQNNGV. The CDR3 reads CASKPRGSSYNEQFF. CDR3 sequence (DNA): TGTGCCAGCAAACCGCGGGGGAGCTCCTACAATGAGCAGTTCTTC.

Concerning this clone itself: This specimen includes other DNA sequences encoding the same CDR3. The chain has TRBV9 and TRBJ2-1; 11 positions match TRBD1. This CDR3 has 14 residues. The germline gives CDR1 SGDLS, CDR2 YYNGEE. The ends lost 4 bases at V and 8 bases at J; junction bases unmatched: 5. The CDR3 nucleotides read TGTGCCAGCAGCCCCCGGACAGGGGGCTATGAGCAGTTCTTC. Its protein product is CASSPRTGGYEQFF.

This chain links TRBV6-5 with TRBJ2-1, with 9 bases aligning to TRBD1. Germline lookup yields CDR1 MNHEY and CDR2 SVGAGI. V was clipped by 11 bases and J by 5 bases; unmatched bases: 13. The length of the CDR3 is 15 residues. Here the CDR3 DNA reads TGTGCCGCCACATCGGGACAGGGCCCTAACAATGAGCAGTTCTTC. The encoded protein is CAATSGQGPNNEQFF.

CDR3 residues: CASSLQGADGYTF. CDR3 nucleotide sequence: TGTGCCAGCAGCTTACAGGGGGCAGATGGCTACACCTTC. V and J are TRBV7-3 and TRBJ1-2; TRBD1 matches at 8 bases. There are 13 residues in the CDR3. V lost 2 bases and J lost 6; bases outside the gene matches: 2. Germline values: CDR1 SGHTA, CDR2 FQGTGA.

The gene calls are TRBV20-1 and TRBJ1-6, with D possibly being TRBD1 (5 bases). Looked up from germline, CDR1 is DFQATT and CDR2 is SNEGSKA (reference sequence). V lost 3 bases to trimming and J lost 5 bases, with 20 bases between them. This CDR3 has 17 residues. The CDR3 here is CSASWGSNGEDNSPLHF. CDR3 bases: TGCAGTGCTAGTTGGGGGTCTAATGGGGAGGATAATTCACCCCTCCACTTT.

This chain connects TRBV19 to TRBJ2-4; 10 bases fit TRBD1. V lost 5 bases and J lost 0; bases outside the gene matches: 1. Germline CDR1 and CDR2: LNHDA and SQIVND (reference sequence). This CDR3 region has 15 residues. CDR3 region: CASSGTGVAKNIQYF. CDR3 DNA: TGTGCCAGTAGTGGGACAGGGGTAGCCAAAAACATTCAGTACTTC.

A note on this clone: The sample contains more than one DNA sequence encoding this CDR3. This chain joins TRBV18 and TRBJ2-5; 13 nucleotides match TRBD2. J was trimmed by 4 bases and V by 3 bases; bases with no gene match: 2. Germline V gene data show CDR1 as KGHSH and CDR2 as LQKENI. The CDR3 sequence is 15 residues long. The CDR3 DNA reads as TGTGCCAGCTCACCCGGACTAGCGGGGGCAGAGACCCAGTACTTC. This translates into CASSPGLAGAETQYF.

This sequence joins TRBV4-3 and TRBJ2-7, with TRBD1 matching over 8 bases. V trimming: 1 base; J trimming: 3 bases; junction bases outside the gene matches: 5. This CDR3 is built from 15 residues. Germline V gives CDR1 LGHNA, CDR2 YSLEER. The CDR3 loop reads CASSQGGQGIYEQYF. The CDR3 nucleotides are TGCGCCAGCAGCCAAGGCGGACAGGGAATCTACGAGCAGTACTTC.

This chain connects TRBV5-6 to TRBJ1-1; unclear D gene. V was pared by 1 base and J by 1 base, with 5 bases between. This CDR3 contains 13 residues. Looked up from germline, CDR1 is SGHDT and CDR2 is YYEEEE. The CDR3 sequence is CASSLNRNTEAFF. The CDR3 region has the DNA TGTGCCAGCAGCTTGAACAGGAACACTGAAGCTTTCTTT. Together with reference TRBV5-6 and TRBJ1-1, the CDR3 gives the full variable domain: DAGVTQSPTHLIKTRGQQVTLRCSPKSGHDTVSWYQQALGQGPQFIFQYYEEEERQRGNFPDRFSGHQFPNYSSELNVNALLLGDSALYLCASSLNRNTEAFFGQGTRLTVV.

This clone was picked up a small number of times. The V and J genes are TRBV6-5 and TRBJ1-3; D is unresolved. Trimming took 6 bases from V and 0 from J, leaving 9 bases between them. The CDR3 contains 14 residues. The germline V gene has CDR1 MNHEY and CDR2 SVGAGI. CDR3 nucleotides: TGTGCCAGCAGCCTGCAGGCCTCTGGAAACACCATATATTTT. Encoded protein: CASSLQASGNTIYF.

The chain has TRBV6-2 or TRBV6-3 and TRBJ2-3, with 9 bases fitting TRBD2. The length of the CDR3 is 16 residues. Trimming cost V 3 bases and J 0 bases; bases outside gene matches: 4. The germline V gene has CDR1 MNHEY and CDR2 SVGEGT. Here the CDR3 reads CASSYPSGRSTDTQYF. The DNA of the CDR3 is TGTGCCAGCAGTTATCCAAGCGGGAGGAGCACAGATACGCAGTATTTT.

J is TRBJ2-1 and V is TRBV7-3; 11 bases agree with TRBD2. Trimming removed 5 bases from V and 8 bases from J; junction bases left unmatched: 11. The CDR3 is 16 amino acids. The germline V gene encodes CDR1 SGHTA and CDR2 FQGTGA. Here the CDR3 reads CASSPQRLAGRDEQFF. The CDR3 DNA reads TGTGCCAGCAGCCCCCAAAGACTAGCGGGAAGGGATGAGCAGTTCTTC.

V and J are TRBV9 and TRBJ2-1; 7 bases map to TRBD1. This CDR3 region has 15 residues. The J segment lost 0 bases and the V segment lost 4 bases, leaving 4 bases of the junction unmatched. CDR1 SGDLS and CDR2 YYNGEE come from the germline V gene. The CDR3 DNA follows: TGTGCCAGCAGCCCCTGGGACAGCTCCTACAATGAGCAGTTCTTC. Protein sequence: CASSPWDSSYNEQFF.

The rearrangement links TRBV18 to TRBJ1-6, with 7 bases fitting TRBD1. Germline assignment: CDR1 KGHSH and CDR2 LQKENI. The V gene end was trimmed by 6 bases and the J gene end by 5 bases; junction bases not matched to a gene: 7. The CDR3 runs to 15 residues. The CDR3 sequence: CASSPRTGHNSPLHF. Written as DNA, the CDR3 is TGTGCCAGCTCCCCGAGGACAGGACATAATTCACCCCTCCACTTT.

The rearrangement joins TRBV12-1 to TRBJ1-2. TRBV12-1 is an annotated pseudogene. This CDR3 has 13 amino acids. CDR3 nucleotide sequence: TGTGCCAGCAGCCCCCCGTCCGACGGGAGCTACACCTTC. Encoded protein: CASSPPSDGSYTF.

This clone was picked up one time. The chain has TRBV28 and TRBJ1-5; TRBD1 aligns across 7 bases. V dropped 5 bases and J dropped 6; count of bases not matched to a gene: 10. CDR1 MDHEN and CDR2 SYDVKM come from the germline V gene. The CDR3 is 15 residues long. CDR3 protein: CASSEQGTFGQPQHF. The CDR3 DNA reads TGTGCCAGCAGTGAACAGGGGACCTTCGGTCAGCCCCAGCATTTT. Filled out from reference TRBV28 and TRBJ1-5, the complete variable domain reads DVKVTQSSRYLVKRTGEKVFLECVQDMDHENMFWYRQDPGLGLRLIYFSYDVKMKEKGDIPEGYSVSREKKERFSLILESASTNQTSMYLCASSEQGTFGQPQHFGDGTRLSIL.

This chain's CDR3 is CASSRRGDYNSPLHF. The CDR3 nucleotides read TGTGCCAGCAGCCGAAGAGGAGACTATAATTCACCCCTCCACTTT. This sequence joins TRBV9 and TRBJ1-6, with D uncertain. The CDR3 consists of 15 residues. CDR1 SGDLS and CDR2 YYNGEE come from the germline V gene. Between the trimmed V and J ends, which lost 4 bases and 3 bases, there was a span of 11 bases.

This chain joins TRBV6-2 or TRBV6-3 and TRBJ1-1; 8 bases line up with TRBD1. The V gene end was trimmed by 3 bases and the J gene end by 4 bases; junction bases not matched to a gene: 16. The V gene's germline CDR1 is MNHEY and CDR2 SVGEGT. The CDR3 spans 18 residues. CDR3 loop: CASSYMSRGPRIGTEAFF. In nucleotides, the CDR3 is TGTGCCAGCAGTTATATGAGCAGGGGGCCGAGGATCGGCACTGAAGCTTTCTTT.

A single count supports this clone. V usage is TRBV28 and J usage is TRBJ2-1; 8 bases fit TRBD2. The CDR3 runs to 15 residues. Trimming took 5 bases from V and 3 from J; bases not matched to a gene: 6. The germline V gene has CDR1 MDHEN and CDR2 SYDVKM. CDR3 sequence (DNA): TGTGCCAGCAGTACGGGGGGGATTAGCTACAATGAGCAGTTCTTC. It encodes CASSTGGISYNEQFF.

The CDR3 nucleotides are TGCGCCAGCAGCTGGGGACAGTCGATGAACACTGAAGCTTTCTTT. It encodes CASSWGQSMNTEAFF. V is TRBV5-1 and J is TRBJ1-1; 7 bases fit TRBD1. Germline V gene data show CDR1 as SGHRS and CDR2 as YFSETQ. After removal of 3 bases from V and 0 bases from J, the junction contained 5 bases not matched to a gene. The CDR3 is made up of 15 amino acids.